The sequence of this T cell receptor (beta chain) was determined in a study of response to subunit inactivated influenza vaccine (dated by TCRdb to between 2018 and 2020). About the full investigation: To follow how T cells responded to a trivalent subunit inactivated influenza vaccine, the researchers relied on deep quantitative profiling of the T cell receptor repertoire.

The research as a whole found: It was suggested by the authors that each seasonal influenza vaccination may recruit only a limited number of new T cells.

The receptor library was made with RT-PCR. The sequencing machine was an Illumina HiSeq 2500. The public reads were run again by TCRdb, first through fastp at Q25 and then through MiXCR, and only productive beta chains were kept. For every CDR3 protein sequence, its rows merge into one entry that carries the most common genes and DNA. A total of 500,000 or so distinct CDR3 sequences appear in this sample, 10% to 11% of them only once. Approximately 12% of the sample is taken by the ten largest. This clonotype has a count of ten or more. What this receptor recognizes is not known. No much larger clone exists at a distance of one base, and base qualities are not known. The label giving this sample's time point can be read as: 45 days after influenza vaccine administration. This clonotype was obtained from a man aged 45-60 years who received an inactivated influenza vaccine. Donor details come from another sample of the same person, matched by shared clones. This specimen was PBMCs from blood, taken 40 to 50 days after vaccination.

CDR3 region: CSARPTDSHPNTIYF. The DNA is TGCAGTGCTAGACCAACGGACAGCCACCCAAACACCATATATTTT. In this chain, TRBV20-1 is recombined with TRBJ1-3, with TRBD1 perhaps the D gene, on 6 matching bases. A distance of 17 bases separates the germline ends of V and J, which lose 2 bases and 6 bases respectively. The CDR3 spans 15 residues, from the cysteine through the phenylalanine. The DNA shown is the 45-base CDR3, in frame from base 1. According to the germline V gene (reference sequence), CDR1 reads DFQATT and CDR2 reads SNEGSKA.